This TCR beta chain was captured by sequencing in a study of blood T cell repertoires in COVID-19 (dated by TCRdb to the early 2020s). Study-wide context: Collaborator samples came from the United States, Italy and Spain and covered acute and convalescent phases of COVID-19. The repertoires were made available in a free public database intended to serve as a resource for research on the immune response to SARS-CoV-2. Where available, HLA class I and class II types were taken from metadata supplied by the sample provider and were not determined by assay-based typing. The sample metadata nearly always contained a de-identified subject ID, COVID-19 status, age in years and sex. Samples came from the ongoing ImmuneRACE study (first 160 participants) plus 1,254 subjects from 6 global collaborators. Subjects who had been exposed to COVID-19, were actively infected with it, or had recovered from it provided the deeply sampled blood TCRbeta repertoires that made up the dataset. The material from the prospective study consisted of cDNA or gDNA derived from T cells, B-cell-depleted T cells, or PBMCs. Study-wide findings and limitations: Clinical and demographic metadata were provided uncurated, with the amount varying by source and participant.

CDR1 is given as SGHRS and CDR2 as YFSETQ, both from the germline V gene. V was cut back by 0 bases and J by 3 bases, leaving a gap of 8 bases between them. Including cysteine and phenylalanine, the CDR3 has 14 amino acids. Just the 42-base CDR3 DNA is kept, in frame starting at base 1. Turning to this clone: What this receptor recognizes is not known. Base qualities are not provided; no much larger clone lies one nucleotide away.

Participants in the prospective study were enrolled through a virtual design, were aged roughly 18 to 100 years, and lived in roughly 26 United States geographic areas. In the prospective study, cohorts were assigned on the basis of participant-reported clinical history obtained from a screening survey and a study questionnaire. ImmuneRACE Cohort 3 recovered participants were defined by two consecutive negative NP/OP PCR tests, healthcare professional clearance, or symptom resolution. In the prospective study, mobile phlebotomists collected whole blood, serum and a nasopharyngeal or oropharyngeal swab from each participant. Prospective study participants could optionally give additional blood draws and questionnaires over a roughly two-month period. Prospective study blood samples were shipped either frozen or at room temperature before DNA extraction. TCRbeta CDR3 regions were amplified from genomic DNA by means of the immunoSEQ Assay, a bias-controlled multiplex PCR. The source study handled its data this way. The number of nucleated cells in each sample was estimated from the amplification of reference gene primers within the assay. Sequence reads were collapsed and filtered to measure the absolute abundance of every unique TCRbeta CDR3 rearrangement. Productive Simpson clonality was computed per sample as the square root of Simpson's diversity index over productive rearrangements. Here the immuneACCESS table is served through TCRdb, limited to in-frame sequences with V and J called. Missing clones are a known gap in these copies; in checked studies unresolved V genes cover under half, and the rest lacks a known reason. V, J and clone size reflect that table, while D and trimming were determined from the DNA. This sample gives approximately 220,000 clones in total; about 85% of them show up just once. The ten most abundant clones make up over 15% of the sample.

The sample was PBMCs or T cells enriched from blood (not recorded which). The TCR comes from a man between 40 and 49 years old who had recovered from COVID-19. This sequence uses TRBV5-1 and TRBJ2-3; confidence is insufficient to name the D gene. The bases read TGCGCCAGCAGCTTGGGCCAGGCGACAGATACGCAGTATTTT. Its protein reads: CASSLGQATDTQYF.